Here is one TCR beta chain with its context. Its antigen is not known. The data belong to a study of cytomegalovirus exposure and HLA in healthy donors. Each donor was healthy, and each was a bone marrow donor. The study, taken as a whole, reports: With high specificity and sensitivity, the classifier reportedly diagnosed cytomegalovirus status. Immune exposure was documented only through CMV serostatus.

The PCR employed 60 Vbeta primers together with 13 Jbeta primers. Sequencing was performed with immunoSEQ multiplex PCR; in TCRdb, only in-frame clones are kept and a portion is missing. This listing includes some 140,000 clones. V lost 2 bases and J lost 6; bases outside the gene matches: 5. The CDR3 is made up of 14 amino acids. Germline lookup yields CDR1 SGHTA and CDR2 FQGTGA. Sample: PBMCs. This receptor was identified in a woman aged 40 to 55 in good health and CMV-seronegative. J is TRBJ1-1 and V is TRBV7-3; 8 bases match TRBD1. CDR3 nucleotides: TGTGCCAGCAGCTTACAGGGGGCACTGGCTGAAGCTTTCTTT. Protein sequence: CASSLQGALAEAFF.